The 5 T cell receptor beta chains listed next were all sequenced from one sample in a study of graft-versus-host responses after intestinal transplantation (dated by TCRdb to the early 2020s). The library was built by means of the immunoSEQ multiplex PCR assay. TCRdb limited this immuneACCESS table to in-frame rearrangements with V and J called. A share of clones is missing; checked studies link under half to unresolved V genes, and the rest is unexplained. A total of 30,000 to 45,000 clones appear in this sample, roughly four fifths of them only once. The ten biggest clones cover roughly 4% of the sample. The starting material was PBMCs, obtained about 990 days after transplant. The source of these receptors is a human patient who received an intestinal transplant, so some T cells may come from the graft donor.

The chain carries TRBV9 and TRBJ2-2, with D perhaps matching TRBD1 (6 bases). Germline CDR1 SGDLS, CDR2 YYNGEE. The CDR3 length is 16 residues. V was shortened by 2 bases and J by 5 bases, with 16 bases between the two germline ends. CDR3 residues: CASSVQGQPQTGELFF. CDR3 nucleotide sequence: TGTGCCAGCAGCGTCCAAGGACAGCCGCAAACCGGGGAGCTGTTTTTT.

This clone was seen just once. The rearrangement links TRBV27 to TRBJ2-5; 7 bases are a match to TRBD2. CDR3 length: 11 residues. Germline V gene data show CDR1 as MNHEY and CDR2 as SMNVEV (reference sequence). The CDR3 DNA reads as TGTACCGCGGGGGTGTTGGAGACCCAGTACTTC. This translates into CTAGVLETQYF.

V usage is TRBV5-5 and J usage is TRBJ2-1; no reliable D call. The CDR3 runs 12 residues. V was clipped by 0 bases and J by 5 bases, with 3 bases between them. The V gene's germline CDR1 is SGHKS and CDR2 YYEKEE (reference sequence). The CDR3 DNA is TGTGCCAGCAGCTTGGGCAACAATGAGCAGTTCTTC. It is translated as CASSLGNNEQFF.

The chain recombines TRBV7-8 with TRBJ1-2; D is unclear. This CDR3 contains 13 residues. Germline lookup yields CDR1 SGHVS and CDR2 FQNEAQ. Between the trimmed V and J ends, which lost 1 base and 8 bases, there was a span of 11 bases. CDR3 residues: CASSLEPKWGYTF. CDR3 DNA sequence: TGTGCCAGCAGCTTAGAACCAAAGTGGGGCTACACCTTC.

The chain combines TRBV7-6 with TRBJ2-7; 7 nucleotides line up with TRBD1. CDR3 length: 15 amino acids. After removal of 5 bases from V and 5 bases from J, the junction contained 12 bases not matched to a gene. Germline CDR1 SGHVS, CDR2 FNYEAQ. The CDR3 reads CASSTSSGTANEQYF. DNA of the CDR3: TGTGCCAGCAGCACGTCCTCCGGGACAGCTAACGAGCAGTACTTC.